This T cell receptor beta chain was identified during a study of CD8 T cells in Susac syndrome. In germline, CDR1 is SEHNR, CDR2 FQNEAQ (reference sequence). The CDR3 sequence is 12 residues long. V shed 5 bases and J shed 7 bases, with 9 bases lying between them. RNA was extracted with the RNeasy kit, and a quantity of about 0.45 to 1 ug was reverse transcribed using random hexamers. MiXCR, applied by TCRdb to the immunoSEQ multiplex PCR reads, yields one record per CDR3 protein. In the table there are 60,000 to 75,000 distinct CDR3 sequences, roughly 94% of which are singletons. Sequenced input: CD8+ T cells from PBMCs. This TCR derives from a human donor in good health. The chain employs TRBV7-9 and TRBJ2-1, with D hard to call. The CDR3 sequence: CASSETLNEQFF. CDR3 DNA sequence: TGTGCCAGCAGCGAGACCCTTAATGAGCAGTTCTTC.